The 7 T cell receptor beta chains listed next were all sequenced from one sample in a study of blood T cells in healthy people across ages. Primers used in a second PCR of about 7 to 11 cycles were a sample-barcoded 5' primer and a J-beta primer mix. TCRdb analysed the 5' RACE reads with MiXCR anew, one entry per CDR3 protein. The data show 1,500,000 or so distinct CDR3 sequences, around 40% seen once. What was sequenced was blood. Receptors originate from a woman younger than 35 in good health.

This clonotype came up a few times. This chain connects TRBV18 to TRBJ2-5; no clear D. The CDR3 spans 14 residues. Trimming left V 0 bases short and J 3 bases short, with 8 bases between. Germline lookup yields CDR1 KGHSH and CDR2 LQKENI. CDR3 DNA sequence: TGTGCCAGCTCACCACCGGTCGAAAAAGAGACCCAGTACTTC. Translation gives CASSPPVEKETQYF. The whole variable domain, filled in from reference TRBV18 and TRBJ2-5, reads NAGVMQNPRHLVRRRGQEARLRCSPMKGHSHVYWYRQLPEEGLKFMVYLQKENIIDESGMPKERFSAEFPKEGPSILRIQQVVRGDSAAYFCASSPPVEKETQYFGPGTRLLVL.

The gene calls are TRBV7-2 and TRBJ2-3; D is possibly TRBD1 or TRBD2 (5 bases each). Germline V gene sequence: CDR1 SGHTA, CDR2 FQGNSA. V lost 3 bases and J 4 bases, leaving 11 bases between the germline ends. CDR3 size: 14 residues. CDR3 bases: TGTGCCAGCAGCTTGCGAGGGGAAGCAGATACGCAGTATTTT. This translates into CASSLRGEADTQYF.

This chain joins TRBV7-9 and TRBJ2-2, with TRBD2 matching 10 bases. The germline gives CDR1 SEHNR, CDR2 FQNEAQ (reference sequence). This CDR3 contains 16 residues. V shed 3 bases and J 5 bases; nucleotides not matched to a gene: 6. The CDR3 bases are TGTGCCAGCAGCTTCTTTACTAGCGGGGCAACCGGGGAGCTGTTTTTT. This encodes CASSFFTSGATGELFF. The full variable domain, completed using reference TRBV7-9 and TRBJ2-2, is DTGVSQNPRHKITKRGQNVTFRCDPISEHNRLYWYRQTLGQGPEFLTYFQNEAQLEKSRLLSDRFSAERPKGSFSTLEIQRTEQGDSAMYLCASSFFTSGATGELFFGEGSRLTVL.

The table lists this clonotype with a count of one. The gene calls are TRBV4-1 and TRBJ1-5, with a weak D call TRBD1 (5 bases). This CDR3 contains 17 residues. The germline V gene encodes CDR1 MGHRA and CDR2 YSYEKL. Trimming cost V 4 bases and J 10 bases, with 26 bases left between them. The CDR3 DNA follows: TGCGCCAGCAGCCCCTCCGACGGGGGATATAGCAACCACCCCCAGCATTTT. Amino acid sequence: CASSPSDGGYSNHPQHF.

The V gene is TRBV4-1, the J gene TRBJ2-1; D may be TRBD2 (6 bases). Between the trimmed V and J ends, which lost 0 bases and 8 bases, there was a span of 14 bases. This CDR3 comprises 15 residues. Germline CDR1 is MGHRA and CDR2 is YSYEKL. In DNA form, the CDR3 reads TGCGCCAGCAGCCAAGATCCGCGGGGTAGGGATGAGCAGTTCTTC. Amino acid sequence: CASSQDPRGRDEQFF.

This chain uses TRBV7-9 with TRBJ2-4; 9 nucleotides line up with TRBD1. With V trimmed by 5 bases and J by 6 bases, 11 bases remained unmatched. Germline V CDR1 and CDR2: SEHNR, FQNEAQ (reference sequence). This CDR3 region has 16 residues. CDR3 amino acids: CASSLISGTGPNIQYF. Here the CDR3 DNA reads TGTGCCAGCAGCCTTATATCCGGGACAGGGCCAAACATTCAGTACTTC.

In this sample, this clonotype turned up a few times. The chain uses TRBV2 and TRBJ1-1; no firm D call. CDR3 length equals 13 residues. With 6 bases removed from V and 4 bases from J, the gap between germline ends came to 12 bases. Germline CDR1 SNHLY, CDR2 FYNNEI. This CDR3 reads CASSERHPTEAFF. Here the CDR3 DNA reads TGTGCCAGCAGCGAAAGGCACCCCACTGAAGCTTTCTTT.